The 3 T cell receptor beta chains below come from one sample, sequenced in a study of blood T cell repertoires in COVID-19. Using immunoSEQ multiplex PCR, the repertoire was profiled, and TCRdb retains in-frame clones only, with some absent. The sample yields some 67,000 clones, about nine tenths seen once. The material sequenced was peripheral blood. These receptor sequences come from a woman aged 18 to 35 with acute or convalescent COVID-19.

This clone occurred once. The J gene is TRBJ2-5, the V gene TRBV30, with D uncertain. The V end lost 4 bases, the J end lost 0 bases, and 15 bases lay between the germline ends. The V gene's germline CDR1 is GTSNPN and CDR2 SVGIG (reference sequence). There are 15 residues in the CDR3. Here the CDR3 reads CAWTLGSGNQETQYF. As DNA, the CDR3 is TGTGCCTGGACCCTAGGAAGTGGAAACCAAGAGACCCAGTACTTC.

The chain combines TRBV15 with TRBJ1-5, with D hard to call. This CDR3 comprises 13 residues. The germline gives CDR1 LNHNV, CDR2 YYDKDF (reference sequence). With 1 base removed from V and 5 bases from J, the gap between germline ends came to 6 bases. The CDR3 reads CATSRGHDQPQHF. For the CDR3, the DNA is TGTGCCACCAGCAGAGGTCATGATCAGCCCCAGCATTTT. Complete variable domain (other parts from reference TRBV15 and TRBJ1-5): DAMVIQNPRYQVTQFGKPVTLSCSQTLNHNVMYWYQQKSSQAPKLLFHYYDKDFNNEADTPDNFQSRRPNTSFCFLDIRSPGLGDTAMYLCATSRGHDQPQHFGDGTRLSIL.

This clone has only one observation. The chain carries TRBV4-3 and TRBJ1-2, with 8 bases identical to TRBD1. CDR3 length equals 15 residues. Germline V lookup: CDR1 LGHNA, CDR2 YSLEER. The V and J ends lost 3 bases and 1 base, in that order; junction bases with no gene match: 4. The CDR3 protein is CASSQRTGHNYGYTF. The CDR3 nucleotides read TGCGCCAGCAGCCAGCGGACAGGGCATAACTATGGCTACACCTTC.